The sequence of this T cell receptor (beta chain) was determined in a study of Ad26.COV2.S vaccination and SARS-CoV-2 variants. The wider study: Once or twice, 56 days apart, Ad26.COV2.S was delivered intramuscularly.

Findings of the study overall: CD8+ and CD4+ T cells specific for spike reportedly responded with substantial breadth after vaccination.

Some clones are missing from TCRdb's copy, which holds only in-frame ones; the method was immunoSEQ multiplex PCR. The sample consists of about 350,000 clones, 85% of them appearing once. As regards this clone: Its antigen is currently unknown.

The treatment here: some 20 received Ad26.COV2.S at low or high dose, single or two shots; roughly 5 received placebo; per-sample allocation not given. Samples analyzed were those drawn on day 63 after the first vaccine or placebo injection. The donor's status was that of an adult aged 18-55 years in Boston. This TCR came from a person aged 18 to 65 who received the Ad26.COV2.S COVID-19 vaccine or a placebo. The sequencing here drew on peripheral blood, taken in a trial of Ad26.COV2.S vaccine versus placebo.

The CDR3 reads CASSRQGGTGELFF. CDR3 in DNA: TGTGCCAGCAGTCGACAGGGAGGCACCGGGGAGCTGTTTTTT. V and J are TRBV6-2 or TRBV6-3 and TRBJ2-2, with D perhaps matching TRBD1 (7 bases). This CDR3 comprises 14 residues. Deletions cut 5 bases from V and 4 bases from J, with 11 bases between. Germline-derived CDR1 and CDR2 are MNHEY and SVGEGT.